What follows describes a single T cell receptor beta chain. Its antigen is as yet unknown. The source of the sample is a study of T cell responses to AZD1222 COVID-19 vaccine. Overall study findings and caveats: Among the donors, most were white British and more were female, and clonal diversity was possibly underestimated.

Repertoires were generated with immunoSEQ multiplex PCR, while TCRdb's copy carries only in-frame clones and drops some. The sample shows some 110,000 clones, more than 75% of them seen only once. The CDR3 loop spans 17 amino acids. Germline-derived CDR1 and CDR2 are SGHDT and YYEEEE. V lost 5 bases and J 1 base, leaving 19 bases between the germline ends. This TCR came from an adult in good health. The chain links TRBV5-6 to TRBJ2-4, with D possibly matching TRBD1 (6 bases). The source was peripheral blood, collected on day 0 of AZD1222 vaccination. The CDR3 reads CASSPDRGNRAKNIQYF. The CDR3 DNA sequence: TGTGCCAGCAGTCCAGATAGGGGGAATAGGGCCAAAAACATTCAGTACTTC.